This is a list of T cell receptor beta chains from one sample in a study of T cells in Graves' hyperthyroidism and ophthalmopathy. TCRdb itself ran the multiplex PCR reads through MiXCR, one entry per CDR3 protein. The sample lists roughly 700,000 distinct CDR3 sequences; 15% to 20% were seen once. The sample comprised blood. Source of these receptors: a man aged 50 to 59 with Graves' hyperthyroidism. Each CDR3 is given with its conserved first and last residue. The D gene is left open where the match is weak. Part of the rows lack a size; the others show once, few, many or a class for expanded clones.

size: once
length: 13
D: TRBD2
V: TRBV9
J: TRBJ2-1
CDR3: CASSVVSGDEQFF
DNA: TGTGCCAGCAGCGTAGTTAGCGGGGATGAGCAGTTCTTC

size: many
length: 14
D: TRBD1
V: TRBV28
J: TRBJ2-7
CDR3: CASKLSGTGYEQYF
DNA: TGTGCCAGTAAACTTTCCGGGACAGGCTACGAGCAGTACTTC

size: many
length: 15
D: .
V: TRBV28
J: TRBJ1-2
CDR3: CASSPHGAKNYGYTF
DNA: TGTGCCAGCAGTCCCCACGGGGCGAAGAACTATGGCTACACCTTC

size: .
length: 15
D: .
V: TRBV20-1
J: TRBJ1-1
CDR3: CSARGGRVKYTEAFF
DNA: TGCAGTGCTAGAGGAGGGAGAGTCAAGTACACTGAAGCTTTCTTT

size: many
length: 14
D: TRBD1
V: TRBV6-2/TRBV6-3
J: TRBJ2-7
CDR3: CASSARTGGYEQYF
DNA: TGTGCCAGCAGTGCAAGGACAGGGGGCTACGAGCAGTACTTC

size: many
length: 15
D: TRBD2
V: TRBV28
J: TRBJ2-7
CDR3: CASSTALAGGYEQYF
DNA: TGTGCCAGCAGCACCGCTCTAGCGGGAGGCTACGAGCAGTACTTC

size: many
length: 18
D: .
V: TRBV10-3
J: TRBJ1-6
CDR3: CAISESNPGVIYNSPLHF
DNA: TGTGCCATCAGTGAGTCGAATCCGGGGGTAATCTATAATTCACCCCTCCACTTT

size: .
length: 13
D: .
V: TRBV6-5
J: TRBJ1-1
CDR3: CASSYLGAKGGFF
DNA: TGTGCCAGCAGTTACCTCGGGGCCAAGGGGGGTTTCTTT

size: many
length: 15
D: .
V: TRBV28
J: TRBJ2-2
CDR3: CASSPSPENTGELFF
DNA: TGTGCCAGCAGTCCCTCGCCGGAGAACACCGGGGAGCTGTTTTTT

size: .
length: 13
D: .
V: TRBV20-1
J: TRBJ2-2
CDR3: CSAKWANTGELFF
DNA: TGCAGTGCTAAGTGGGCCAACACCGGGGAGCTGTTTTTT

size: .
length: 16
D: TRBD1
V: TRBV27
J: TRBJ2-7
CDR3: CASSVIPGQLPYEQYF
DNA: TGTGCCAGCAGTGTAATCCCGGGACAGCTGCCCTACGAGCAGTACTTC

size: many
length: 14
D: .
V: TRBV6-1
J: TRBJ2-1
CDR3: CASSYPPGAGEQFF
DNA: TGTGCCAGCAGTTACCCCCCGGGAGCCGGGGAGCAGTTCTTC

size: few
length: 16
D: .
V: TRBV14
J: TRBJ2-7
CDR3: CASSQDPGAQSYEQYF
DNA: TGTGCCAGCAGCCAAGATCCCGGGGCCCAATCCTACGAGCAGTACTTC

size: many
length: 16
D: .
V: TRBV2
J: TRBJ1-1
CDR3: CASSESRPTMNTEAFF
DNA: TGTGCCAGCAGTGAATCCCGACCGACAATGAACACTGAAGCTTTCTTT

size: few
length: 13
D: .
V: TRBV10-1
J: TRBJ2-7
CDR3: CASSDGEGYEQYF
DNA: TGCGCCAGCAGTGACGGGGAAGGCTACGAGCAGTACTTC

size: many
length: 14
D: .
V: TRBV12-3/TRBV12-4
J: TRBJ1-1
CDR3: CASRKGIMNTEAFF
DNA: TGTGCCAGCAGAAAAGGGATAATGAACACTGAAGCTTTCTTT

size: few
length: 15
D: .
V: TRBV6-6
J: TRBJ1-4
CDR3: CASSYSGVLGEKLFF
DNA: TGTGCCAGCAGTTACTCGGGGGTTCTGGGTGAAAAACTGTTTTTT

size: .
length: 14
D: TRBD1
V: TRBV28
J: TRBJ2-7
CDR3: CASSLDRVNYEQYF
DNA: TGTGCCAGCAGTTTGGACAGGGTGAACTACGAGCAGTACTTC

size: .
length: 13
D: TRBD2
V: TRBV25-1
J: TRBJ2-5
CDR3: CASSAGGSETQYF
DNA: TGTGCCAGCAGTGCGGGAGGGTCAGAGACCCAGTACTTC

size: few
length: 15
D: TRBD1
V: TRBV5-6
J: TRBJ2-1
CDR3: CASSFWDRGGNEQFF
DNA: TGTGCCAGCAGCTTTTGGGACAGGGGAGGGAATGAGCAGTTCTTC

size: many
length: 15
D: .
V: TRBV10-1
J: TRBJ2-5
CDR3: CASSESGKRGETQYF
DNA: TGCGCCAGCAGTGAGTCTGGGAAACGAGGAGAGACCCAGTACTTC

size: many
length: 14
D: TRBD1
V: TRBV19
J: TRBJ1-1
CDR3: CASISPGQGLRAFF
DNA: TGTGCCAGTATCTCTCCGGGACAGGGCCTTCGAGCTTTCTTT

size: few
length: 16
D: TRBD1
V: TRBV4-1
J: TRBJ2-7
CDR3: CASSHPTGASSYEQYF
DNA: TGCGCCAGCAGCCACCCAACAGGGGCCAGCTCCTACGAGCAGTACTTC

size: many
length: 16
D: .
V: TRBV5-1
J: TRBJ2-3
CDR3: CASSLALAGDTDTQYF
DNA: TGCGCCAGCAGCTTGGCCTTAGCAGGAGACACAGATACGCAGTATTTT

size: few
length: 14
D: .
V: TRBV12-3/TRBV12-4
J: TRBJ2-3
CDR3: CGSSFGGKTDTQYF
DNA: TGTGGCAGCAGTTTCGGCGGGAAGACAGATACGCAGTATTTT

size: many
length: 16
D: .
V: TRBV12-3/TRBV12-4
J: TRBJ1-3
CDR3: CASSSWTAYPGNTIYF
DNA: TGTGCCAGCAGTTCGTGGACCGCGTACCCTGGAAACACCATATATTTT

size: .
length: 13
D: .
V: TRBV2
J: TRBJ1-1
CDR3: CASSGGEHTEAFF
DNA: TGTGCCAGCAGTGGAGGGGAACACACTGAAGCTTTCTTT

size: .
length: 17
D: TRBD2
V: TRBV6-5
J: TRBJ2-5
CDR3: CASSYGLGGSVGETQYF
DNA: TGTGCCAGCAGTTACGGGTTGGGGGGGAGTGTGGGAGAGACCCAGTACTTC

size: .
length: 14
D: .
V: TRBV14
J: TRBJ2-7
CDR3: CASSQDLATYEQYF
DNA: TGTGCCAGCAGCCAAGATCTAGCGACCTACGAGCAGTACTTC

size: .
length: 14
D: .
V: TRBV15
J: TRBJ2-1
CDR3: CATSRDRARNEQFF
DNA: TGTGCCACCAGCAGAGACAGAGCTAGGAATGAGCAGTTCTTC

size: few
length: 16
D: TRBD2
V: TRBV19
J: TRBJ2-1
CDR3: CASSNAGTSGRNEQFF
DNA: TGTGCCAGTAGTAACGCCGGGACTAGCGGGAGGAATGAGCAGTTCTTC

size: .
length: 19
D: TRBD2
V: TRBV11-2
J: TRBJ2-3
CDR3: CASSLVLTSGRGLTDTQYF
DNA: TGTGCCAGCAGCTTAGTTCTTACTAGCGGGAGGGGTTTGACAGATACGCAGTATTTT

size: few
length: 15
D: TRBD2
V: TRBV6-1
J: TRBJ2-1
CDR3: CASRSREGRYNEQFF
DNA: TGTGCCAGCAGATCACGGGAGGGCCGATACAATGAGCAGTTCTTC

size: many
length: 13
D: .
V: TRBV5-1
J: TRBJ2-7
CDR3: CASSLPGRPEQYF
DNA: TGCGCCAGCAGCCTACCGGGACGTCCCGAGCAGTACTTC

size: many
length: 18
D: .
V: TRBV2
J: TRBJ2-2
CDR3: CASKQGQGAGANTGELFF
DNA: TGTGCCAGCAAACAGGGGCAAGGGGCGGGGGCGAACACCGGGGAGCTGTTTTTT

size: .
length: 14
D: .
V: TRBV5-1
J: TRBJ2-3
CDR3: CASNRDSSSDTQYF
DNA: TGCGCCAGCAACCGGGACTCCTCTTCAGATACGCAGTATTTT

size: few
length: 13
D: .
V: TRBV18
J: TRBJ2-7
CDR3: CASSPGVEGEQYF
DNA: TGTGCCAGCTCACCGGGAGTGGAGGGCGAGCAGTACTTC

size: many
length: 13
D: .
V: TRBV6-1
J: TRBJ1-2
CDR3: CASSYLPVGGYTF
DNA: TGTGCCAGCAGTTACCTTCCGGTCGGTGGCTACACCTTC

size: many
length: 13
D: .
V: TRBV11-2
J: TRBJ2-1
CDR3: CASSLVERPEQFF
DNA: TGTGCCAGCAGCTTAGTGGAGCGACCTGAGCAGTTCTTC

size: .
length: 16
D: TRBD1
V: TRBV6-1
J: TRBJ1-3
CDR3: CASRLRDRVSGNTIYF
DNA: TGTGCCAGCAGACTCCGGGACAGGGTTTCTGGAAACACCATATATTTT

size: few
length: 14
D: .
V: TRBV19
J: TRBJ1-6
CDR3: CASREHSLRWPLHF
DNA: TGTGCCAGTAGGGAACATAGCCTGCGCTGGCCCCTCCACTTT

size: many
length: 12
D: .
V: TRBV10-3
J: TRBJ2-7
CDR3: CATTRGTYEQYF
DNA: TGTGCCACAACCCGGGGAACCTACGAGCAGTACTTC

size: .
length: 15
D: TRBD1
V: TRBV20-1
J: TRBJ1-1
CDR3: CSARGGQGYNTEAFF
DNA: TGCAGTGCCAGGGGGGGACAGGGATATAATACTGAAGCTTTCTTT

size: many
length: 16
D: .
V: TRBV27
J: TRBJ2-3
CDR3: CASSFARDASTDTQYF
DNA: TGTGCCAGCAGTTTTGCCCGGGACGCTAGCACAGATACGCAGTATTTT

size: .
length: 14
D: .
V: TRBV6-2/TRBV6-3
J: TRBJ1-5
CDR3: CASSYTDPGQPQHF
DNA: TGTGCCAGCAGCTACACAGATCCGGGGCAGCCCCAGCATTTT

size: few
length: 14
D: TRBD2
V: TRBV19
J: TRBJ2-7
CDR3: CASSPRRESYEQYF
DNA: TGTGCCAGTAGTCCCCGGCGGGAGTCCTACGAGCAGTACTTC

size: many
length: 14
D: TRBD2
V: TRBV28
J: TRBJ2-1
CDR3: CASSLSGSLNEQFF
DNA: TGTGCCAGCAGTTTAAGCGGGAGCCTCAATGAGCAGTTCTTC

size: .
length: 15
D: TRBD1
V: TRBV25-1
J: TRBJ1-2
CDR3: CASSTRDRGESGYTF
DNA: TGTGCCAGCAGTACGAGGGACAGGGGGGAATCTGGCTACACCTTC

size: many
length: 15
D: TRBD2
V: TRBV11-2
J: TRBJ2-1
CDR3: CASSLSDTSGNSQFF
DNA: TGTGCCAGCAGCTTATCTGATACTAGCGGGAATAGTCAGTTCTTC

size: many
length: 16
D: .
V: TRBV6-2/TRBV6-3
J: TRBJ1-1
CDR3: CASRVLLHSSRTEAFF
DNA: TGTGCCAGCAGAGTCCTTTTACATAGCTCGAGGACTGAAGCTTTCTTT

size: .
length: 15
D: .
V: TRBV20-1
J: TRBJ2-1
CDR3: CSAEALSRSYNEQFF
DNA: TGCAGTGCCGAAGCCCTTTCGCGCTCCTACAATGAGCAGTTCTTC

size: many
length: 13
D: TRBD2
V: TRBV29-1
J: TRBJ2-1
CDR3: CSVLLAGPHLQFF
DNA: TGCAGCGTTCTACTAGCGGGACCCCACCTCCAGTTCTTC

size: many
length: 13
D: .
V: TRBV2
J: TRBJ1-2
CDR3: CASGGPGHPGYTF
DNA: TGTGCCAGCGGGGGGCCCGGACACCCCGGCTACACCTTC

size: .
length: 14
D: .
V: TRBV28
J: TRBJ2-7
CDR3: CASSLYTFSYEQYF
DNA: TGTGCCAGCAGTTTATACACTTTCTCCTACGAGCAGTACTTC

size: many
length: 14
D: .
V: TRBV19
J: TRBJ2-2
CDR3: CASSWDGVAGELFF
DNA: TGTGCCAGTTCATGGGATGGGGTGGCCGGGGAGCTGTTTTTT

size: few
length: 13
D: TRBD1
V: TRBV24-1
J: TRBJ1-1
CDR3: CATRTGVLTEAFF
DNA: TGTGCCACCCGGACAGGGGTTTTAACTGAAGCTTTCTTT

size: many
length: 12
D: .
V: TRBV28
J: TRBJ1-1
CDR3: CASSLMNTEAFF
DNA: TGTGCCAGCAGCTTGATGAACACTGAAGCTTTCTTT